This T cell receptor beta chain was observed in a study of response to subunit inactivated influenza vaccine. Whole-study results and caveats: It was the authors' suggestion that each seasonal influenza vaccination recruits few new T cells.

TCRdb called the RT-PCR reads again in MiXCR, with one record for every CDR3 protein. The repertoire includes about 520,000 distinct CDR3 sequences, 7.2% of them detected once, and 13% sits in the top ten. In germline, CDR1 is LGHDT, CDR2 YNNKEL (reference sequence). The CDR3 length is 16 residues. Trimming pared 2 bases from V and 0 bases from J, leaving 13 bases between. About this clonotype: Its target is unknown.

This rearrangement joins TRBV3-1 to TRBJ2-5, with D possibly being TRBD1 (6 bases). Source: PBMCs from blood, taken around 25 months after vaccination. The receptor was derived from a man aged 45 to 75 who received an inactivated influenza vaccine. The CDR3 loop reads CASSQRGTFDQETQYF. The DNA of the CDR3 is TGTGCCAGCAGCCAACGAGGGACATTCGACCAAGAGACCCAGTACTTC.